These 15 T cell receptor beta chains share one sample of origin, sequenced in a study of blood T cell repertoires in COVID-19. Some clones are missing from TCRdb's copy, which holds only in-frame ones; the method was immunoSEQ multiplex PCR. Of 120,000 to 150,000 clones listed, more than 75% were seen once; the top ten hold roughly 4.3%. Sequencing was carried out using peripheral blood. These receptors were taken from a man in his fifties or sixties with acute or convalescent COVID-19.

There are a few counts of this clone. The genes are TRBV30 and TRBJ2-7, with unresolved D. The V gene lost 0 bases and the J gene lost 3 bases, with 3 bases spanning the gap. The CDR3 runs 11 residues. Germline-derived CDR1 and CDR2 are GTSNPN and SVGIG (reference sequence). CDR3 in DNA: TGTGCCTGGAGTGTCGGCTACGAGCAGTACTTC. As protein: CAWSVGYEQYF.

The gene calls are TRBV10-1 and TRBJ2-7; no firm D call. Between the trimmed V and J ends, which lost 3 bases and 2 bases, there was a span of 5 bases. CDR3 length: 12 amino acids. Germline CDR1 is WNHNN and CDR2 is SYGVQD (reference sequence). The CDR3 loop is CASSDRPYEQYF. DNA for the CDR3: TGCGCCAGCAGTGACAGGCCCTACGAGCAGTACTTC.

The chain has TRBV6-1 and TRBJ2-7, with D perhaps matching TRBD2 (6 bases). The CDR3 spans 15 residues. Germline V gene sequence: CDR1 MNHNS, CDR2 SASEGT. Trimming took 1 base from V and 2 from J, leaving 12 bases between them. CDR3 sequence (DNA): TGTGCCAGCAGTGAAGACGGAGGGGCCCCCTACGAGCAGTACTTC. Its protein is CASSEDGGAPYEQYF.

The chain recombines TRBV5-5 with TRBJ1-2; possibly TRBD1 for D (5 bases). Germline V gene lookup returns CDR1 SGHKS and CDR2 YYEKEE (reference sequence). V was shortened by 4 bases and J by 4 bases, with 11 bases between the two germline ends. This CDR3 has 13 amino acids. CDR3 amino acids: CASSPDSSYGYTF. Written as DNA, the CDR3 is TGTGCCAGCAGCCCCGACAGTTCCTATGGCTACACCTTC.

This clone was found a few times. The chain uses TRBV28 and TRBJ1-1; 10 nucleotides line up with TRBD1. CDR1 is MDHEN and CDR2 is SYDVKM in the germline V gene. This CDR3 region has 15 residues. V shed 6 bases and J 5 bases; nucleotides not matched to a gene: 9. DNA for the CDR3: TGTGCCAGCAGCCCATGGACAGGGGGACTGACTGAAGCTTTCTTT. Its translation: CASSPWTGGLTEAFF.

The chain has TRBV29-1 and TRBJ2-3; tentatively, D is TRBD1 (7 bases). The CDR3 runs to 14 residues. The V gene's germline CDR1 is SQVTM and CDR2 ANQGSEA. V gave up 7 bases and J gave up 1 base, with 15 bases separating them. Here the CDR3 reads CSGAGGRGTDTQYF. CDR3 bases: TGCAGCGGTGCAGGGGGGAGAGGCACAGATACGCAGTATTTT.

This sequence joins TRBV6-5 and TRBJ2-3; TRBD2 matches at 10 bases. Germline V gene sequence: CDR1 MNHEY, CDR2 SVGAGI. CDR3 length: 14 residues. Trimming removed 5 bases from V and 4 bases from J; junction bases left unmatched: 3. The CDR3 is CASSHLAGADTQYF. Written as DNA, the CDR3 is TGTGCCAGCAGTCACCTAGCGGGAGCAGATACGCAGTATTTT.

The chain combines TRBV7-9 with TRBJ2-7, with D perhaps TRBD1 (6 bases). Between the trimmed V and J ends, which lost 2 bases and 3 bases, there was a span of 8 bases. The CDR3 has 13 amino acids. Germline CDR1 is SEHNR and CDR2 is FQNEAQ (reference sequence). The CDR3 region has the DNA TGTGCCAGCAGCTTACAACAGGGCTACGAGCAGTACTTC. Translation gives CASSLQQGYEQYF.

This clone was observed a handful of times. The J gene is TRBJ1-2, the V gene TRBV28; TRBD1 matches at 9 bases. J gave up 4 bases and V 5 bases, and 14 bases lay outside the gene matches. The CDR3 length is 17 residues. Looked up from germline, CDR1 is MDHEN and CDR2 is SYDVKM. In DNA, the CDR3 is TGTGCCAGCAGTCCAATTCCCGGGACAGGGATGCCCTATGGCTACACCTTC. It encodes CASSPIPGTGMPYGYTF.

V is TRBV10-3 and J is TRBJ1-1, with D unresolved. This CDR3 is built from 13 residues. V was cut by 7 bases and J by 0 bases, with 9 bases left in between. The V gene's germline CDR1 is ENHRY and CDR2 SYGVKD. The CDR3 DNA reads TGTGCCATCAATTTACAGATGAACACTGAAGCTTTCTTT. Its translation is CAINLQMNTEAFF.

This chain's CDR3 is CASRMSTGELFF. The CDR3 bases are TGTGCCAGTAGAATGAGTACCGGGGAGCTGTTTTTT. The chain combines TRBV19 with TRBJ2-2, with D hard to call. Per the germline V gene, CDR1 is LNHDA and CDR2 is SQIVND (reference sequence). V lost 6 bases and J 5 bases, leaving 7 bases between the germline ends. The CDR3 spans 12 residues. Based on the CDR3 plus reference TRBV19 and TRBJ2-2, the full variable domain is DGGITQSPKYLFRKEGQNVTLSCEQNLNHDAMYWYRQDPGQGLRLIYYSQIVNDFQKGDIAEGYSVSREKKESFPLTVTSAQKNPTAFYLCASRMSTGELFFGEGSRLTVL.

The V call is TRBV6-5, the J call TRBJ2-7; D is undetermined. V lost 8 bases, J lost 7 bases, and 15 bases lay in between. This CDR3 contains 12 residues. The germline V gene encodes CDR1 MNHEY and CDR2 SVGAGI. The CDR3 here is CASQVTSGEQYF. CDR3 in DNA: TGTGCCAGCCAAGTCACCTCAGGAGAGCAGTACTTC.

V is TRBV9 and J is TRBJ1-5; D is unclear. Between the trimmed V and J ends, which lost 3 bases and 2 bases, there was a span of 9 bases. CDR3 length: 14 residues. CDR1 and CDR2 from the germline V gene are SGDLS and YYNGEE. The CDR3: CASSASGGNQPQHF. Written as DNA, the CDR3 is TGTGCCAGCAGCGCCAGCGGGGGCAATCAGCCCCAGCATTTT.

The V gene is TRBV29-1, the J gene TRBJ2-2; tentative D call: TRBD1 (6 bases). Germline V gene data show CDR1 as SQVTM and CDR2 as ANQGSEA. The CDR3 consists of 14 residues. V lost 5 bases, J lost 3 bases, and 13 bases lay in between. The CDR3, as DNA: TGCAGCGTTTCGGACAGTACTTACACCGGGGAGCTGTTTTTT. It codes for CSVSDSTYTGELFF.

Points on this clone: The same CDR3 can be traced to other DNA sequences in this sample. The V call is TRBV5-1, the J call TRBJ2-3; D call uncertain. The V end lost 1 base, the J end lost 1 base, and 4 bases lay between the germline ends. The CDR3 is 13 residues long. Looked up from germline, CDR1 is SGHRS and CDR2 is YFSETQ. CDR3 region: CASSLSGTDTQYF. DNA for the CDR3: TGCGCCAGCAGCTTGTCGGGCACAGATACGCAGTATTTT.